Listed here are 28 T cell receptor beta chains from one sample, sequenced in a study of T cells expressing NK-cell markers (TCRdb year 2020). Preparation of the library involved 5' RACE. The sequencer was an Illumina HiSeq 2000. TCRdb reprocessed the reads, and each CDR3 protein sequence is entered once, without DNA. This sample's listing comprises roughly 280,000 distinct CDR3 sequences. The ten largest clones take up 0.39% of the sample. The sample consisted of blood T cells: a sorted CD56 or NKG2C T cell subset, CD4+ or CD8+ T cells, or bulk PBMC T cells (not recorded which). These receptors were collected from a man younger than 35 in good health. Donor details come from another sample of the same person, matched by shared clones.

V and J are TRBV5-5 and TRBJ2-3; checking the TCRdb D call of TRBD1 is not possible without DNA. CDR1 and CDR2 from the germline V gene are SGHKS and YYEKEE (reference sequence). The length of the CDR3 is 13 residues. The CDR3 protein is CASTMGPGAREYF.

Here the CDR3 reads CSAPQGSTDTQYF. The chain is built from TRBV20-1 and TRBJ2-3. Germline V gene sequence: CDR1 DFQATT, CDR2 SNEGSKA (reference sequence). The CDR3 contains 13 residues.

The chain links TRBV20-1 to TRBJ2-3; TCRdb's assignment of TRBD2 cannot be checked, as there is no DNA. The length of the CDR3 is 15 residues. Germline V lookup: CDR1 DFQATT, CDR2 SNEGSKA (reference sequence). The CDR3 protein is CSARPRASSSDTQYF.

V gene TRBV7-9 combines with J gene TRBJ2-3. The CDR3 is made up of 15 amino acids. Germline CDR1 SEHNR, CDR2 FQNEAQ (reference sequence). The CDR3 sequence: CASSFGTLSTDTQYF.

V is TRBV20-1 and J is TRBJ2-3; there is no DNA to check the TCRdb D call of TRBD2. The germline V gene encodes CDR1 DFQATT and CDR2 SNEGSKA (reference sequence). The length of the CDR3 is 13 residues. CDR3 residues: CSARIAVTDTQYF.

V usage is TRBV27 and J usage is TRBJ2-4. CDR1 is MNHEY and CDR2 is SMNVEV in the germline V gene (reference sequence). CDR3 length equals 14 residues. This chain's CDR3 is CASSFSGGKNIQYF.

The chain carries TRBV5-4 and TRBJ2-2. This CDR3 has 15 amino acids. Germline lookup yields CDR1 SGHNT and CDR2 YYREEE (reference sequence). This CDR3 is CASSLVGRNTGELFF.

The gene calls are TRBV7-7 and TRBJ2-1; TCRdb calls TRBD2, which cannot be checked without DNA. Germline V gene data show CDR1 as SSHAT and CDR2 as FNYEAQ (reference sequence). The CDR3 length is 12 residues. The CDR3 protein is CASSSGGVEQFF.

The rearrangement links TRBV12-2 to TRBJ2-1. TRBV12-2 is a pseudogene. There are 16 residues in the CDR3. The CDR3 spells CASRLAQRSSYNEQFF.

The chain is built from TRBV20-1 and TRBJ2-3; TCRdb's D call of TRBD2 is untestable without DNA. This CDR3 has 15 amino acids. Germline lookup yields CDR1 DFQATT and CDR2 SNEGSKA (reference sequence). The CDR3 spells CSAPYTSGTADTQYF.

This rearrangement joins TRBV6-1 to TRBJ2-1. This CDR3 region has 14 residues. Per the germline V gene, CDR1 is MNHNS and CDR2 is SASEGT. The CDR3 sequence: CASKDPATYNEQFF.

This rearrangement joins TRBV4-1 to TRBJ2-2; TCRdb names TRBD1, which stays unverified in the absence of DNA. CDR3 size: 19 residues. Germline loops: CDR1 MGHRA, CDR2 YSYEKL. The CDR3 reads CASSQGVPGTQSYTGELFF.

The V call is TRBV7-8, the J call TRBJ2-7; as DNA is missing, the TRBD1 call by TCRdb cannot be tested. CDR3 size: 14 residues. The V gene's germline CDR1 is SGHVS and CDR2 FQNEAQ. CDR3 in amino acids: CASSLTRGDKEQYF. The full variable domain, its missing parts supplied by reference TRBV7-8 and TRBJ2-7, is GAGVSQSPRYKVAKRGQDVALRCDPISGHVSLFWYQQALGQGPEFLTYFQNEAQLDKSGLPSDRFFAERPEGSVSTLKIQRTQQEDSAVYLCASSLTRGDKEQYFGPGTRLTVT.

The chain has TRBV12-3 or TRBV12-4 and TRBJ2-1; TCRdb returns TRBD2, unconfirmable since there is no DNA. The CDR3 runs 14 residues. Here the CDR3 reads CASRRGLAGYEQFF.

The chain employs TRBV10-3 and TRBJ1-1. The CDR3 is made up of 13 amino acids. Germline values: CDR1 ENHRY, CDR2 SYGVKD. The CDR3 spells CAARRALNTEAFF.

The V and J genes are TRBV7-3 and TRBJ2-1; TCRdb indicates TRBD2, and absent DNA this call remains unverified. The CDR3 runs 15 residues. CDR1 is SGHTA and CDR2 is FQGTGA in the germline V gene. CDR3 sequence: CASSGGQSSYNEQFF.

J is TRBJ1-2 and V is TRBV29-1; TCRdb picks TRBD1, but there is no DNA to check that call. Germline loops: CDR1 SQVTM, CDR2 ANQGSEA. The CDR3 consists of 14 residues. CDR3: CSGILTGTLYGYTF.

This chain links TRBV5-5 with TRBJ1-5; as DNA is missing, the TRBD1 call by TCRdb cannot be tested. The CDR3 spans 17 residues. Germline CDR1 SGHKS, CDR2 YYEKEE (reference sequence). The CDR3 here is CASSYQEGTFSNQPQHF.

V is TRBV5-1 and J is TRBJ2-3; the D call from TCRdb, TRBD1, cannot be confirmed without DNA. Looked up from germline, CDR1 is SGHRS and CDR2 is YFSETQ. The CDR3 extends over 16 amino acids. CDR3 in amino acids: CASSLAETPRGDTQYF.

This chain joins TRBV12-3 or TRBV12-4 and TRBJ1-1. The CDR3 runs to 13 residues. The chain's CDR3 is CASSNKPNTEAFF.

This chain links TRBV20-1 with TRBJ2-2; no DNA is available, so the TRBD1 call from TCRdb remains unchecked. Germline CDR1 and CDR2: DFQATT and SNEGSKA (reference sequence). CDR3 length: 15 amino acids. This CDR3 is CSARDGTGGTGELFF.

V is TRBV5-1 and J is TRBJ2-2. The CDR3 length is 15 residues. The germline gives CDR1 SGHRS, CDR2 YFSETQ. This CDR3 is CASSLVSGNTGELFF.

The rearrangement joins TRBV5-1 to TRBJ2-1; TCRdb's assignment of TRBD2 cannot be checked, as there is no DNA. CDR3 length: 17 amino acids. CDR1 is SGHRS and CDR2 is YFSETQ in the germline V gene. The CDR3 loop is CASSLMSGTFGYNEQFF.

This chain links TRBV20-1 with TRBJ2-1; the D call from TCRdb, TRBD2, cannot be confirmed without DNA. Germline V gene data show CDR1 as DFQATT and CDR2 as SNEGSKA (reference sequence). The CDR3 is made up of 17 amino acids. This chain's CDR3 is CSARTGLAGGLVDEQFF.

The rearrangement links TRBV20-1 to TRBJ2-1; TCRdb returns TRBD1, unconfirmable since there is no DNA. CDR1 and CDR2 from the germline V gene are DFQATT and SNEGSKA (reference sequence). The length of the CDR3 is 12 residues. The CDR3 sequence: CSAPPQWGEQFF.

The CDR3: CSARAQFNGEKLFF. J is TRBJ1-4 and V is TRBV20-1. CDR3 length: 14 amino acids. The V gene's germline CDR1 is DFQATT and CDR2 SNEGSKA (reference sequence).

This sequence joins TRBV27 and TRBJ1-1. CDR3 size: 13 residues. Germline V gene lookup returns CDR1 MNHEY and CDR2 SMNVEV (reference sequence). CDR3 sequence: CASIGTMGTEAFF.

The J gene is TRBJ1-4, the V gene TRBV6-5; TCRdb's assignment of TRBD1 cannot be checked, as there is no DNA. The germline V gene encodes CDR1 MNHEY and CDR2 SVGAGI. This CDR3 region has 17 residues. CDR3 residues: CASSFATGGATNEKLFF.